The 9 T cell receptor beta chains in this list originate from one sample, sequenced in a study of cytomegalovirus exposure and HLA in healthy donors (dated by TCRdb to about 2017). The protocol used for the library was the immunoSEQ multiplex PCR assay. For the multiplex PCR, a mixture combining 60 forward primers for TCR Vbeta segments and 13 reverse primers for TCR Jbeta segments was used. TCRdb mirrors the immuneACCESS table, restricted to in-frame sequences. Some clones are absent from its copies; in checked studies, under half trace to an unresolved V gene, and the reason for the others is unknown. The sample table holds about 160,000 clones, of which about 70% were seen once. Around 4.5% of the sample is taken by the ten largest. Sequenced: PBMCs. The receptors stem from a woman aged 18 to 35 in good health and CMV-seropositive.

The rearrangement links TRBV5-1 to TRBJ2-7; D is perhaps TRBD2 (5 bases). Germline V gives CDR1 SGHRS, CDR2 YFSETQ. Between the trimmed V and J ends, which lost 3 bases and 2 bases, there was a span of 12 bases. The CDR3 loop spans 14 amino acids. CDR3 coding DNA: TGCGCCAGCAGCTCGAACAGCGGTACCTACGAGCAGTACTTC. Its protein is CASSSNSGTYEQYF.

The chain is built from TRBV5-4 and TRBJ1-6; maybe TRBD1 (5 bases). From germline, CDR1 is SGHNT and CDR2 YYREEE (reference sequence). The CDR3 extends over 16 amino acids. V gave up 0 bases and J gave up 7 bases, with 14 bases separating them. DNA of the CDR3: TGTGCCAGCAGCTTGGCTCAGGGAACGAGAAATTCACCCCTCCACTTT. As protein: CASSLAQGTRNSPLHF.

The chain links TRBV5-1 to TRBJ2-2; 11 nucleotides agree with TRBD2. The CDR3 runs to 15 residues. Germline assignment: CDR1 SGHRS and CDR2 YFSETQ. Trimming at V came to 4 bases and at J to 5 bases, leaving 4 bases not matched to a gene. The CDR3 loop is CASSPGLADTGELFF. Here the CDR3 DNA reads TGCGCCAGCAGCCCGGGACTAGCGGATACCGGGGAGCTGTTTTTT.

The chain recombines TRBV30 with TRBJ2-7, with D possibly TRBD1 on 6 matching bases. CDR1 is GTSNPN, CDR2 SVGIG, per germline (reference sequence). V was clipped by 3 bases and J by 3 bases, with 12 bases between them. This CDR3 has 13 amino acids. CDR3: CAWSRTGHYEQYF. DNA for the CDR3: TGTGCCTGGAGCCGAACAGGGCACTACGAGCAGTACTTC.

V usage is TRBV7-8 and J usage is TRBJ2-1; D may be TRBD1 (7 bases). V lost 2 bases, J lost 8 bases, and 22 bases lay in between. Germline V lookup: CDR1 SGHVS, CDR2 FQNEAQ. The CDR3 sequence is 17 residues long. The CDR3 is CASSLQLATGSIDEQFF. The CDR3 DNA reads TGTGCCAGCAGCTTACAGCTAGCGACAGGGTCAATCGATGAGCAGTTCTTC.

The rearrangement uses TRBV2 and TRBJ2-7; D unclear. CDR3 length: 12 amino acids. Trimming shortened V by 5 bases and J by 1 base, and 6 bases separated the two germline ends. Germline V gene lookup returns CDR1 SNHLY and CDR2 FYNNEI. CDR3 in amino acids: CASSWASYEQYF. The CDR3 coding sequence is TGTGCCAGCAGTTGGGCTTCCTACGAGCAGTACTTC.

The J gene is TRBJ2-7, the V gene TRBV29-1, with 7 bases fitting TRBD1. The CDR3 totals 12 residues. Germline V gene sequence: CDR1 SQVTM, CDR2 ANQGSEA. V dropped 6 bases and J dropped 2; count of bases not matched to a gene: 4. The CDR3 spells CSVLGQTYEQYF. The CDR3 nucleotides read TGCAGCGTGCTGGGACAGACCTACGAGCAGTACTTC.

The V call is TRBV30, the J call TRBJ2-1; 13 nucleotides agree with TRBD2. V trimming: 1 base; J trimming: 6 bases; junction bases outside the gene matches: 9. Germline CDR1 reads GTSNPN; CDR2 reads SVGIG (reference sequence). The CDR3 has 17 residues. The CDR3 sequence is CAWSALGLAGVGNEQFF. CDR3 in DNA: TGTGCCTGGAGTGCGCTTGGACTAGCGGGAGTAGGCAATGAGCAGTTCTTC.

This rearrangement joins TRBV4-2 to TRBJ2-7, with TRBD2 identical over 12 bases. There are 19 residues in the CDR3. Losses at the gene ends were 5 bases for V and 3 bases for J; bases not matched to a gene: 17. Germline V gives CDR1 LGHNA, CDR2 YNFKEQ. The CDR3 is CASSSLAGGEHTHFYEQYF. CDR3 nucleotide sequence: TGTGCCAGCAGCTCTCTAGCGGGAGGGGAACACACCCACTTCTACGAGCAGTACTTC.